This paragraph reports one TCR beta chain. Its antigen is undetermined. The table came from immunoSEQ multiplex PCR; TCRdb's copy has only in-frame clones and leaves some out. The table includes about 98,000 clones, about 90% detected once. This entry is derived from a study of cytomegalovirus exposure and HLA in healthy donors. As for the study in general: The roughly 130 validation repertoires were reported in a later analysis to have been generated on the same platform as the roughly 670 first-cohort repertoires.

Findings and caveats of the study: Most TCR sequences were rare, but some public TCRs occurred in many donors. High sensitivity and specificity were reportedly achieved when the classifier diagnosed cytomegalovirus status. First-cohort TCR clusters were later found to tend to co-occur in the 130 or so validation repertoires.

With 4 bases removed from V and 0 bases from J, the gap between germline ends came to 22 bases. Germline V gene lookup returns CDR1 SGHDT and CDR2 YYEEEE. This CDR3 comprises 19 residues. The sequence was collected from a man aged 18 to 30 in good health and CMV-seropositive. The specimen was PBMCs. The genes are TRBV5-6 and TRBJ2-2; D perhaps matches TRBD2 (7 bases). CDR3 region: CASSLPPRGPRANTGELFF. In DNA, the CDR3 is TGTGCCAGCAGCCTGCCGCCGCGGGGGCCCCGAGCGAACACCGGGGAGCTGTTTTTT.